This T cell receptor beta chain was recorded in a study of cytomegalovirus exposure and HLA in healthy donors. PCR was performed using 60 Vbeta and 13 Jbeta primers. Profiled with immunoSEQ multiplex PCR; TCRdb holds only in-frame clones, not every one. Of 250,000 or so clones in the sample, around 85% were seen once. The CDR3 consists of 14 residues. The germline V and J ends were trimmed by 0 bases and 0 bases, with 4 bases remaining between them. CDR1 and CDR2 (germline): MNHEY, SVGAGI. The rearrangement uses TRBV6-5 and TRBJ2-3; unclear D gene. The sequencing sample was made of PBMCs. The receptor comes from a human donor in good health. The CDR3 region is CASSYSHSTDTQYF. CDR3 in DNA: TGTGCCAGCAGTTACTCACATAGCACAGATACGCAGTATTTT.